This is a list of T cell receptor beta chains from one sample in a study of T cells in Graves' hyperthyroidism and ophthalmopathy. One entry per CDR3 protein, called by TCRdb with MiXCR from the multiplex PCR reads. The table records about 740,000 distinct CDR3 sequences, about 15% of them present only once. The sequenced material came from blood. The receptors stem from a woman under 30 with Graves' hyperthyroidism. The CDR3 runs from the conserved cysteine through the conserved F or W. A D gene is named only where the DNA matches it firmly.

d_call v_call cdr3_aa
- TRBV11-2 CASSFGGREQYF
TRBD2 TRBV5-5 CASSQTRGLAGDVYEQYF
- TRBV6-1 CASSDGGALISPLHF
- TRBV3-1 CASSRGTDWNTEAFF
- TRBV20-1 CSAPAVGGNTEAFF
TRBD2 TRBV20-1 CSASLAGGFRYNEQFF
TRBD1 TRBV6-1 CASSEVDRGITGELFF
TRBD1 TRBV5-1 CASSSRDRYTDTQYF
- TRBV29-1 CSVPPGLLTTDTQYF
- TRBV5-8 CASKYAPAGETQYF
TRBD2 TRBV11-2 CASSLSGGSLSYEQYF
- TRBV5-1 CASSLGARLEISEAFF
- TRBV4-1 CASSQALNQPQHF
- TRBV12-3/TRBV12-4 CASSRREFGETQYF
TRBD2 TRBV4-1 CASSQVSGSGSYEQYF
- TRBV13 CASSVRDTEKLFF
- TRBV10-3 CAISTSSFNQPQYF
TRBD1 TRBV7-9 CASTTGGWETQYF
- TRBV6-5 CASSYSDLTKYEQYF
TRBD2 TRBV2 CASRGTSGSTETQYF
- TRBV6-2/TRBV6-3 CASSPHATNEKLFF
- TRBV7-9 CASSLIWDAGETQYF
- TRBV6-1 CASSPMRGTKLFF
- TRBV20-1 CSARVPDSPIYNEQFF
TRBD2 TRBV11-1 CASGDEPGLAAETQYF
- TRBV6-5 CASSYAAKRGIDGYTF
- TRBV20-1 CSARDPWGAGDEQFF
TRBD1 TRBV28 CASSTPRWDRGYNEQFF
- TRBV27 CASSAQHPGGTDTEAFF
TRBD1 TRBV11-2 CASSQTGTYYEQYF
TRBD2 TRBV20-1 CSARASGSGELFF
- TRBV7-9 CASSLGGRAYGYTF
- TRBV7-9 CASSFLNTGELSF
TRBD2 TRBV5-1 CASSLAGASGNTGELFF
TRBD2 TRBV28 CASSPYYSAGGFEYF
TRBD1 TRBV6-1 CASGQVSTVGYF